Described below is a single TCR beta chain sequence and its context. Its antigen is unknown. This entry belongs to a study of T cell responses to AZD1222 COVID-19 vaccine. General study findings and limits: Across spike, vaccine-associated CD4 TCRs were found, dominant at 160-218 and 743-854.

The V and J ends lost 0 bases and 5 bases respectively, with 13 bases between them. The CDR3 length is 15 residues. Germline lookup yields CDR1 LGHDT and CDR2 YNNKEL (reference sequence). Sequencing used immunoSEQ multiplex PCR; TCRdb keeps in-frame clones, though not all of them. Altogether approximately 94,000 clones are present, about nine tenths being singletons, with the ten largest covering 1.5% to 2%. The origin of this receptor is an adult in good health. The rearrangement links TRBV3-1 (or the pseudogene TRBV3-2) to TRBJ2-5; the D gene is possibly TRBD1 (6 bases). This specimen consisted of peripheral blood, obtained on day 0 of AZD1222 vaccination. CDR3 loop: CASSQDIGGGETQYF. The CDR3 DNA is TGTGCCAGCAGCCAAGATATAGGGGGTGGCGAGACCCAGTACTTC.